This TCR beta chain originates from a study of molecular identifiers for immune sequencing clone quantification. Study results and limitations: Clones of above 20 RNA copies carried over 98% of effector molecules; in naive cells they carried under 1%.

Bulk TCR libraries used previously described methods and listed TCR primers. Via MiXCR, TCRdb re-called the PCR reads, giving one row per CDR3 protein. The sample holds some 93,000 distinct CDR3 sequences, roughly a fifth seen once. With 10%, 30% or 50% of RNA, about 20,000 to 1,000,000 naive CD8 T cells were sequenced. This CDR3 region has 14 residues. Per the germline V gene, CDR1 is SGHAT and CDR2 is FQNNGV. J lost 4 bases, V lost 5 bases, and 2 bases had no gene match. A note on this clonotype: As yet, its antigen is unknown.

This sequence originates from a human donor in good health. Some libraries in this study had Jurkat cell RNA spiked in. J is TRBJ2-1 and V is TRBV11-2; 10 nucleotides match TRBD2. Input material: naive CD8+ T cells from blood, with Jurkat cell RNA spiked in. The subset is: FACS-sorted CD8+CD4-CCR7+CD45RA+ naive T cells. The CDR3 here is CASSVTSGYNEQFF. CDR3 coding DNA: TGTGCCAGCAGCGTGACTAGCGGGTACAATGAGCAGTTCTTC. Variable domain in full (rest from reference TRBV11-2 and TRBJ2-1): EAGVAQSPRYKIIEKRQSVAFWCNPISGHATLYWYQQILGQGPKLLIQFQNNGVVDDSQLPKDRFSAERLKGVDSTLKIQPAKLEDSAVYLCASSVTSGYNEQFFGPGTRLTVL.